The rows below give T cell receptor beta chains drawn from one sample of a study of cytomegalovirus exposure and HLA in healthy donors. The protocol was immunoSEQ multiplex PCR, while the TCRdb copy is restricted to in-frame clones and leaves out a portion. This sample's table has some 200,000 clones. The specimen was PBMCs. All receptors derive from a boy aged 5-17 years in good health and CMV-seronegative. Both conserved end residues are part of each CDR3. The D gene is left open where the match is weak.

DNA: TGTGCCAGTAGTTCGATGCCCGGGAGGAACACTGAAGCTTTCTTT; CDR3: CASSSMPGRNTEAFF; V: TRBV19; D: NA; J: TRBJ1-1
DNA: TGTGCCAGCAGTATACAATTTAGCAATCAGCCCCAGCATTTT; CDR3: CASSIQFSNQPQHF; V: TRBV2; D: NA; J: TRBJ1-5
DNA: TGTGCCAGCAGCTCGCCACGCGGGACAGGGGGTTCGAATCAGCCCCAGCATTTT; CDR3: CASSSPRGTGGSNQPQHF; V: TRBV7-2; D: TRBD1; J: TRBJ1-5
DNA: TGCGCCAGCAGCATGGCAGGGCCCAGGGGTGAAAAACTGTTTTTT; CDR3: CASSMAGPRGEKLFF; V: TRBV5-1; D: NA; J: TRBJ1-4
DNA: TGCGCCAGCAGCCAGCTTGGAGTCACTGTTGAAAATTCACCCCTCCACTTT; CDR3: CASSQLGVTVENSPLHF; V: TRBV4-1; D: NA; J: TRBJ1-6
DNA: TGTGCCAGCAGTTACGGTGAGGGAAACAATGAGCAGTTCTTC; CDR3: CASSYGEGNNEQFF; V: TRBV6-5; D: NA; J: TRBJ2-1
DNA: TGTGCCAGTAGACTTCGGGACAGTACTCTGTTCAACACTGAAGCTTTCTTT; CDR3: CASRLRDSTLFNTEAFF; V: TRBV19; D: TRBD1; J: TRBJ1-1
DNA: TGTGCCAGCAGCTTAGATGATGTGCTAGCGGGACAAGAGACCCAGTACTTC; CDR3: CASSLDDVLAGQETQYF; V: TRBV7-9; D: TRBD2; J: TRBJ2-5
DNA: TGTGCCAGCAGGATCACAGGCCGCGATACGCAGTATTTT; CDR3: CASRITGRDTQYF; V: TRBV6-5; D: NA; J: TRBJ2-3
DNA: TGTGCCAGCAGCAAAGTCAGCGACAGGGACTACGAGCAGTACTTC; CDR3: CASSKVSDRDYEQYF; V: TRBV21-1; D: NA; J: TRBJ2-7
DNA: TGTGCCACCAGCACTCTCAGGCCGAACTATTCACCCCTCCACTTT; CDR3: CATSTLRPNYSPLHF; V: TRBV15; D: NA; J: TRBJ1-6
DNA: TGTGCCAGCAGTAACCCGGGACAGCATAATTCACCCCTCCACTTT; CDR3: CASSNPGQHNSPLHF; V: TRBV7-3; D: TRBD1; J: TRBJ1-6
DNA: TGTGCCAGCAGCTTAGGGCTAGCGGGGGCAGATACGCAGTATTTT; CDR3: CASSLGLAGADTQYF; V: TRBV7-2; D: TRBD2; J: TRBJ2-3
DNA: TGTGCCAGCAGCCCAGGACAGACCTATTCACCCCTCCACTTT; CDR3: CASSPGQTYSPLHF; V: TRBV5-6; D: NA; J: TRBJ1-6
DNA: TGTGCCAGCAGTAAGGGGCAGCTAGCGGGGGCCCCCTTGGGGGAGACCCAGTACTTC; CDR3: CASSKGQLAGAPLGETQYF; V: TRBV21-1; D: NA; J: TRBJ2-5
DNA: TGTGCCAGCAGTTCCCCTGTTCGGTCTAGCACAGATACGCAGTATTTT; CDR3: CASSSPVRSSTDTQYF; V: TRBV6-6; D: NA; J: TRBJ2-3
DNA: TGTGCCTGGCGACAGGGGTCCTCCTACGAGCAGTACTTC; CDR3: CAWRQGSSYEQYF; V: TRBV30; D: TRBD1; J: TRBJ2-7
DNA: TGCGCCAGCAGCTTGGATTACAGTTACGAGCAGTACTTC; CDR3: CASSLDYSYEQYF; V: TRBV5-1; D: NA; J: TRBJ2-7
DNA: TGTGCCAGCAGTGAATTAAAAGGAGGATACAATGAGCAGTTCTTC; CDR3: CASSELKGGYNEQFF; V: TRBV25-1; D: NA; J: TRBJ2-1
DNA: TGTGCCTTATCGATAGCGGGGGGCCAAGAGACCCAGTACTTC; CDR3: CALSIAGGQETQYF; V: TRBV30; D: TRBD2; J: TRBJ2-5
DNA: TGTGCCAGCAGCTTCGCGGACAGGAACACTGAAGCTTTCTTT; CDR3: CASSFADRNTEAFF; V: TRBV7-9; D: NA; J: TRBJ1-1
DNA: TGCGCCAGCAGCTTAGGACTAGCGGGGGGCCTCTTAGAGACCCAGTACTTC; CDR3: CASSLGLAGGLLETQYF; V: TRBV5-1; D: TRBD2; J: TRBJ2-5
DNA: TGTGCCAGCCAGGAAGGGGGCATGTCTGGCTACGAGCAGTACTTC; CDR3: CASQEGGMSGYEQYF; V: TRBV6-5; D: TRBD1; J: TRBJ2-7
DNA: TGTGCCAGCAGGCCTCATACTAGCCCCGAGCAGTACTTC; CDR3: CASRPHTSPEQYF; V: TRBV28; D: NA; J: TRBJ2-7
DNA: TGTGCCAGCCCGACGGGGGAGTCCTACAATGAGCAGTTCTTC; CDR3: CASPTGESYNEQFF; V: TRBV7-9; D: NA; J: TRBJ2-1
DNA: TGTGCCAGCAGCCCCTTTCCGGGGGGGGAAGAGACCCAGTACTTC; CDR3: CASSPFPGGEETQYF; V: TRBV6-4; D: TRBD2; J: TRBJ2-5
DNA: TGTGCCAGCAGCTCCTTCCCCCGGGGGAGCTCCTACGAGCAGTACTTC; CDR3: CASSSFPRGSSYEQYF; V: TRBV7-9; D: NA; J: TRBJ2-7
DNA: TGTGCCAGCAGCTTTGGGGACCAGGGGATATATGGCTACACCTTC; CDR3: CASSFGDQGIYGYTF; V: TRBV7-9; D: NA; J: TRBJ1-2
DNA: TGTGCCAGCAGTGATCTTCTCAACAGGTCAACCTACGAGCAGTACTTC; CDR3: CASSDLLNRSTYEQYF; V: TRBV2; D: NA; J: TRBJ2-7
DNA: TGTGCCACGACGGGGAGCTCTGGAAACACCATATATTTT; CDR3: CATTGSSGNTIYF; V: TRBV6-5; D: NA; J: TRBJ1-3
DNA: TGTGCCAGCAGCTTAGCGGCGGCCCGAACCGTGCCCAATGAGCAGTTCTTC; CDR3: CASSLAAARTVPNEQFF; V: TRBV7-8; D: NA; J: TRBJ2-1
DNA: TGCGCCAGCAGTGGTCAGCGGGGGGGCTCTGGGGAGCTGTTTTTT; CDR3: CASSGQRGGSGELFF; V: TRBV10-1; D: TRBD2; J: TRBJ2-2
DNA: TGTGCCAGCAGTTACTCGGGACAGGGGCCCTACGAGCAGTACTTC; CDR3: CASSYSGQGPYEQYF; V: TRBV6-5; D: TRBD1; J: TRBJ2-7
DNA: TGTGCTAGTGGGTCGGGGGGCCTCTCCTACAATGAGCAGTTCTTC; CDR3: CASGSGGLSYNEQFF; V: TRBV12-5; D: NA; J: TRBJ2-1
DNA: TGCGCCAGCAGCCAAAACCGACAGGGAAGCACTGAAGCTTTCTTT; CDR3: CASSQNRQGSTEAFF; V: TRBV4-1; D: TRBD1; J: TRBJ1-1
DNA: TGTGCCAGCAGTGAAATCGGACTAGAGGACAATGAGCAGTTCTTC; CDR3: CASSEIGLEDNEQFF; V: TRBV2; D: TRBD2; J: TRBJ2-1
DNA: TGCAGCGTTGAAGAGGACGGGGGATGGACTGAAGCTTTCTTT; CDR3: CSVEEDGGWTEAFF; V: TRBV29-1; D: NA; J: TRBJ1-1
DNA: TGTGCCAGCAGTTTTTCGGGGTACGAGCAGTACTTC; CDR3: CASSFSGYEQYF; V: TRBV27; D: NA; J: TRBJ2-7
DNA: TGTGCCAGCAGCCCACTATACGATGAGCAGTTCTTC; CDR3: CASSPLYDEQFF; V: TRBV7-9; D: NA; J: TRBJ2-1
DNA: TGTGCCAGTAGTAAGGGCGGGGGTAAGCGGAATGAGCAGTTCTTC; CDR3: CASSKGGGKRNEQFF; V: TRBV19; D: TRBD2; J: TRBJ2-1
DNA: TGTGCCAGCAGACAGGGGGGGACTGAAGCTTTCTTT; CDR3: CASRQGGTEAFF; V: TRBV19; D: TRBD1; J: TRBJ1-1
DNA: TGTGCCAGCAGGGGACAGTCCCCAGAGACCCAGTACTTC; CDR3: CASRGQSPETQYF; V: TRBV27; D: TRBD1; J: TRBJ2-5
DNA: TGCGCCAGCAGCTCGGGCCAAGGCGGGCTGAGTGAAGCTTTCTTT; CDR3: CASSSGQGGLSEAFF; V: TRBV5-1; D: NA; J: TRBJ1-1
DNA: TGTGCCAGCAGCCAGGACAGGGGGCGCGACCCTGAAGCTTTCTTT; CDR3: CASSQDRGRDPEAFF; V: TRBV5-4; D: TRBD1; J: TRBJ1-1
DNA: TGTGCCAGTAGTATTGACAGCAACTATGGCTACACCTTC; CDR3: CASSIDSNYGYTF; V: TRBV19; D: NA; J: TRBJ1-2
DNA: TGCGCCAGCAGCTTGATATCGGGGGGGCAGGCTAAAAACATTCAGTACTTC; CDR3: CASSLISGGQAKNIQYF; V: TRBV5-1; D: TRBD2; J: TRBJ2-4
DNA: TGTGCCAGTAGTGGGTCAGGCATTTCCTCTGGGGCCAACGTCCTGACTTTC; CDR3: CASSGSGISSGANVLTF; V: TRBV19; D: NA; J: TRBJ2-6
DNA: TGTGCCAGCAGCCAAGAGTGGGCTTCTAGCACAGATACGCAGTATTTT; CDR3: CASSQEWASSTDTQYF; V: TRBV14; D: NA; J: TRBJ2-3
DNA: TGTGCCAGCAGCGTTACAACTATACCGGGACAGGGCAGTGGCTACACCTTC; CDR3: CASSVTTIPGQGSGYTF; V: TRBV2; D: TRBD1; J: TRBJ1-2
DNA: TGTGCCTTTGCCCGCAGGGGACCCTCTTCCTACAATGAGCAGTTCTTC; CDR3: CAFARRGPSSYNEQFF; V: TRBV30; D: NA; J: TRBJ2-1